The 14 T cell receptor beta chains reported below all come from one sample, sequenced in a study of cytotoxic CD8 clonotypes in ibrutinib-treated CLL. Method: immunoSEQ multiplex PCR; TCRdb's copy keeps in-frame clones and lacks some. The sample shows approximately 160,000 clones, 70% to 90% of them seen only once. The sequencing used PBMCs, collected at disease progression, from a patient treated with ibrutinib. These receptors originate from a human donor with chronic lymphocytic leukemia.

The chain links TRBV7-9 to TRBJ1-2, with D hard to call. Trimming removed 3 bases at V and 4 bases at J, with 12 bases between. Germline CDR1 SEHNR, CDR2 FQNEAQ (reference sequence). The length of the CDR3 is 14 residues. CDR3 coding DNA: TGTGCCAGCAGCTTCTTAGGCGGGATCTATGGCTACACCTTC. It is translated as CASSFLGGIYGYTF.

V usage is TRBV5-1 and J usage is TRBJ2-6; a possible D gene is TRBD2 (6 bases). In germline, CDR1 is SGHRS, CDR2 YFSETQ. Deletions cut 1 base from V and 0 bases from J, with 14 bases between. The length of the CDR3 is 18 residues. The CDR3 bases are TGCGCCAGCAGCTTGAGGGCTAGCGAAATCTCTGGGGCCAACGTCCTGACTTTC. Protein product: CASSLRASEISGANVLTF.

This clone was detected once. The V gene is TRBV19, the J gene TRBJ1-1; D unresolved. The CDR3 runs to 13 residues. Per germline, CDR1 LNHDA and CDR2 SQIVND (reference sequence). V lost 2 bases to trimming and J lost 1 base, with 5 bases between them. This CDR3 is CASSIHRNTEAFF. The CDR3, as DNA: TGTGCCAGTAGTATACACCGGAACACTGAAGCTTTCTTT.

The V call is TRBV5-1, the J call TRBJ2-1; tentatively, D is TRBD2 (7 bases). Trimming removed 4 bases from V and 8 bases from J, with 22 bases in between. The CDR3 has 16 amino acids. Looked up from germline, CDR1 is SGHRS and CDR2 is YFSETQ. Written as DNA, the CDR3 is TGCGCCAGCAGCCCGTCCGGGACTACCAGGGGCGATGAGCAGTTCTTC. Its protein is CASSPSGTTRGDEQFF.

This clone was found once. V gene TRBV6-1 combines with J gene TRBJ1-4; 9 nucleotides match TRBD1. This CDR3 is built from 16 residues. Germline trimming cut 4 bases from V and 8 bases from J; bases unmatched to any gene: 11. Germline V gene data show CDR1 as MNHNS and CDR2 as SASEGT. CDR3 amino acids: CASSGIAGTGTEKLFF. The CDR3 DNA reads as TGTGCCAGCAGTGGCATCGCCGGGACAGGGACCGAAAAACTGTTTTTT.

J is TRBJ2-5 and V is TRBV15; possible D gene TRBD2, 6 bases. Germline V gene sequence: CDR1 LNHNV, CDR2 YYDKDF (reference sequence). V was clipped by 5 bases and J by 1 base, with 17 bases between them. The CDR3 consists of 16 residues. For the CDR3, the DNA is TGTGCCACCAGCTCCAACCCCGGAGGGTCCCAAGAGACCCAGTACTTC. This encodes CATSSNPGGSQETQYF. Based on the CDR3 plus reference TRBV15 and TRBJ2-5, the full variable domain is DAMVIQNPRYQVTQFGKPVTLSCSQTLNHNVMYWYQQKSSQAPKLLFHYYDKDFNNEADTPDNFQSRRPNTSFCFLDIRSPGLGDTAMYLCATSSNPGGSQETQYFGPGTRLLVL.

The chain is built from TRBV5-6 and TRBJ2-5; 11 bases map to TRBD1. The CDR3 covers 16 residues. Germline-derived CDR1 and CDR2 are SGHDT and YYEEEE. Trimming cost V 2 bases and J 3 bases; bases outside gene matches: 6. The CDR3 bases are TGTGCCAGCAGCTTTCGGACAGGGGGCCTGGAAGAGACCCAGTACTTC. It yields the protein CASSFRTGGLEETQYF.

The chain uses TRBV11-2 and TRBJ2-7, with 9 bases that match TRBD1. Germline values: CDR1 SGHAT, CDR2 FQNNGV. The V gene end was trimmed by 5 bases and the J gene end by 3 bases; junction bases not matched to a gene: 5. The CDR3 runs 14 residues. CDR3 nucleotides: TGTGCCAGCAGCCCCGGACAGGGGAACTACGAGCAGTACTTC. This encodes CASSPGQGNYEQYF.

This sequence joins TRBV4-2 and TRBJ2-2; no reliable D call. V shed 0 bases and J shed 3 bases, with 11 bases lying between them. The CDR3 covers 16 residues. Germline values: CDR1 LGHNA, CDR2 YNFKEQ. CDR3 in DNA: TGTGCCAGCAGCCAAGATTCTCATCGGGACACCGGGGAGCTGTTTTTT. Its translation is CASSQDSHRDTGELFF.

This clone was seen only once. The chain joins TRBV19 to TRBJ2-7, with TRBD1 identical over 10 bases. Germline CDR1 reads LNHDA; CDR2 reads SQIVND (reference sequence). Unmatched junction bases numbered 3, after V lost 6 bases and J lost 1 base. The CDR3 is 14 amino acids. The DNA of the CDR3 is TGTGCCAGTAGCCCGGACAGGGGGTCCTACGAGCAGTACTTC. This codes for CASSPDRGSYEQYF.

CDR3 sequence (DNA): TGTGCCAGCAGCCGGGGACAGGGAGTTAACATTCAGTACTTC. This sequence encodes CASSRGQGVNIQYF. The chain recombines TRBV6-5 with TRBJ2-4, with 9 bases lining up with TRBD1. In germline, CDR1 is MNHEY, CDR2 SVGAGI. CDR3 length: 14 residues. The V gene end was trimmed by 6 bases and the J gene end by 7 bases; junction bases not matched to a gene: 7.

This clone has only a few counts. The CDR3 coding sequence is TGTGCCAGCAGCGGACCTCGACAGGGTTCGTACAATGAGCAGTTCTTC. It is translated as CASSGPRQGSYNEQFF. The chain recombines TRBV9 with TRBJ2-1; 7 bases align to TRBD1. CDR3 size: 16 residues. V lost 3 bases to trimming and J lost 4 bases; unmatched junction nucleotides: 10. Looked up from germline, CDR1 is SGDLS and CDR2 is YYNGEE. Combining the CDR3 with reference TRBV9 and TRBJ2-1 gives the whole variable domain DSGVTQTPKHLITATGQRVTLRCSPRSGDLSVYWYQQSLDQGLQFLIQYYNGEERAKGNILERFSAQQFPDLHSELNLSSLELGDSALYFCASSGPRQGSYNEQFFGPGTRLTVL.

V and J are TRBV2 and TRBJ2-3, with TRBD2 identical over 12 bases. CDR1 is SNHLY, CDR2 FYNNEI, per germline. This CDR3 has 14 residues. V shed 11 bases, J shed 0 bases, and the junction held 3 bases outside the gene matches. The CDR3 nucleotides are TGTGCCGGCGGACTAGCGGGAAGCACAGATACGCAGTATTTT. Protein: CAGGLAGSTDTQYF.

This clone has only a few counts. The J gene is TRBJ1-2, the V gene TRBV5-1, with a weak D call TRBD1 (5 bases). Trimming left V 3 bases short and J 4 bases short, with 10 bases between. The CDR3 runs 13 residues. Germline V gene data show CDR1 as SGHRS and CDR2 as YFSETQ. CDR3 protein: CASSSGAPYGYTF. CDR3 in DNA: TGCGCCAGCAGCTCTGGGGCCCCCTATGGCTACACCTTC.